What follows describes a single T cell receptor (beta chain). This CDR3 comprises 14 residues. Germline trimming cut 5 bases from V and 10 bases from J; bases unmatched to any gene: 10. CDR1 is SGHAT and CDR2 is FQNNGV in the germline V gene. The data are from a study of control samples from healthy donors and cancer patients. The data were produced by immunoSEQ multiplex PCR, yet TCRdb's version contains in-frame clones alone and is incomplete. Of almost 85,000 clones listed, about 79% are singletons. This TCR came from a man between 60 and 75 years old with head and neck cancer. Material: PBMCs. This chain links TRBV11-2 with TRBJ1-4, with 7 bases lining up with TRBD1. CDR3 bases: TGTGCCAGCAGCGATGGACAGGCAGCTGGAAAACTGTTTTTT. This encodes CASSDGQAAGKLFF.